This T cell receptor beta chain is drawn from a study of blood T cell repertoires in COVID-19. The CDR3 sequence is 15 residues long. Germline V gene sequence: CDR1 LGHDT, CDR2 YNNKEL (reference sequence). After removal of 5 bases from V and 5 bases from J, the junction contained 8 bases not matched to a gene. The table came from immunoSEQ multiplex PCR; TCRdb's copy has only in-frame clones and leaves some out. Of 110,000 to 150,000 clones in the sample, 80% to 90% were seen once. Source material: peripheral blood. The receptor was isolated from a man in his 60s with active or convalescent COVID-19. This rearrangement joins TRBV3-1 (or the pseudogene TRBV3-2) to TRBJ2-5; TRBD2 matches at 10 bases. CDR3 in amino acids: CASSNRLAGTETQYF. Here the CDR3 DNA reads TGTGCCAGCAGCAATCGACTAGCGGGTACGGAGACCCAGTACTTC.